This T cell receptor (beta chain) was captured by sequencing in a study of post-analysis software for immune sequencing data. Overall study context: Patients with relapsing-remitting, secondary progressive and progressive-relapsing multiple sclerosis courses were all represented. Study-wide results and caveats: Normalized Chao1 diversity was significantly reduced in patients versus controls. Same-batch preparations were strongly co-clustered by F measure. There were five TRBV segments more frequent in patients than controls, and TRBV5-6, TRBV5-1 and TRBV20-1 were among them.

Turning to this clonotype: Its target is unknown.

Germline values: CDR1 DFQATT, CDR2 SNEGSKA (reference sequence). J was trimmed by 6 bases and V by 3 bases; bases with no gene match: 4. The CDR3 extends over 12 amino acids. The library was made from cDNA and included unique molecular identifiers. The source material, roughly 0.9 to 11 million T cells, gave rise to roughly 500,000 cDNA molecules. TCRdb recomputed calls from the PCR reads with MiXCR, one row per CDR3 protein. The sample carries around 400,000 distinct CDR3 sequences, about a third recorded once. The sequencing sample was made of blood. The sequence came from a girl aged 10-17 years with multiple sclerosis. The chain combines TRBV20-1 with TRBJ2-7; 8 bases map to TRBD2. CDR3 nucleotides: TGCAGTGCTAGCGGGGGGGCAAGCGAGCAGTACTTC. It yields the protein CSASGGASEQYF.